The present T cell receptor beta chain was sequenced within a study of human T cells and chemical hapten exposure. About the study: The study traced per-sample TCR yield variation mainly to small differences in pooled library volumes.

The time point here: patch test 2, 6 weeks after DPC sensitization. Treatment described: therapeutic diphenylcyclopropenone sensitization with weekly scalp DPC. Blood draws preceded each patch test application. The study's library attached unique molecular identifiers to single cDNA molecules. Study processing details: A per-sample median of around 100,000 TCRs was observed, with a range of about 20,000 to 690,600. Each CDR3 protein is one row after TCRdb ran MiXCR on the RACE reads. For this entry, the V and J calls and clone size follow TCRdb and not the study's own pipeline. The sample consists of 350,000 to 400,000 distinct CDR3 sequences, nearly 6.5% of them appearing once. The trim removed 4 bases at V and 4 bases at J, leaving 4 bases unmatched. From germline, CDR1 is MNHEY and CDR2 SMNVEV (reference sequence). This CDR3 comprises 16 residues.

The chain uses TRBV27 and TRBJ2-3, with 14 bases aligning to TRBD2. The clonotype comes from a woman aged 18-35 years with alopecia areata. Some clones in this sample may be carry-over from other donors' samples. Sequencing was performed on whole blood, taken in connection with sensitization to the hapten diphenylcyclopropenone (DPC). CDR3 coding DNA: TGTGCCAGCAGTTCACAGACTAGCGGGGGGGCAGATACGCAGTATTTT. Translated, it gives CASSSQTSGGADTQYF.